This paragraph reports one T cell receptor beta chain. The antigen is unknown. A much larger clone sits a single nucleotide away, making a read error possible. This record comes from a study of CD8+CD57+ T cells in acquired aplastic anemia. Looking at the study overall: DNA recovered from sorted CD4+ and CD8+ cells had a mean of about 3 ug.

V was trimmed by 5 bases and J by 1 base, leaving 11 bases between them. This CDR3 is built from 14 residues. CDR1 is ENHRY and CDR2 is SYGVKD in the germline V gene. CD8+CD57+ cell expansion had been shown by flow cytometry in patients chosen for sequencing. Severe acquired aplastic anemia was diagnosed in all patients. Points from the study as a whole: With respect to CD8+ Simpson's diversity, patients and controls did not differ significantly. Comparison of patients with controls identified about 30 shared CD8+ CDR3 sequences.

Profiles of TCR beta VDJ and CDR3 were generated from a genomic DNA template. TCRdb passed the reads through MiXCR, listing each CDR3 protein once. This sample carries more than 150,000 distinct CDR3 sequences, roughly 50% of them seen once, and the ten largest clones take around 1.8%. The rearrangement joins TRBV10-3 to TRBJ1-1; weak D call: TRBD1 (6 bases). The specimen was sorted CD4+, CD8+, or CD8+CD57+ T cells (not recorded which) from PBMCs. This TCR was recovered from a human donor with aplastic anemia. The CDR3 sequence: CAISYQGKNTEAFF. The CDR3 DNA is TGTGCCATCAGTTACCAGGGGAAGAACACTGAAGCTTTCTTT.